Sequencing of this T cell receptor (beta chain) was carried out in a study of blood T cell repertoires in COVID-19. Study overall: PBMCs, B-cell-depleted T cells, or T cells were the source of the cDNA or gDNA that made up the material.

V was clipped by 2 bases and J by 2 bases, with 10 bases between them. The CDR3 contains 15 residues. The germline CDR1 and CDR2 sequences are SGHAT and FQNNGV. The protocol was immunoSEQ multiplex PCR, while the TCRdb copy is restricted to in-frame clones and leaves out a portion. The repertoire holds about 320,000 clones, with about 90% as singletons. In assigning cohorts, the study relied on participant-reported clinical history. This clonotype was obtained from a man younger than 45 who had recovered from COVID-19. Sequencing was done on a sample of PBMCs or T cells enriched from blood (not recorded which). The J gene is TRBJ1-3, the V gene TRBV11-2, with D possibly TRBD1 on 5 matching bases. The CDR3 here is CASSLQGLTGNTIYF. The CDR3 nucleotides read TGTGCCAGCAGCTTACAGGGCCTGACTGGAAACACCATATATTTT.